Shown below are 14 T cell receptor beta chains from a single sample sequenced in a study of identical twins. Via MiXCR, TCRdb re-called the 5' RACE reads, giving one row per CDR3 protein. Here the sample spans around 670,000 distinct CDR3 sequences, 6% to 6.5% being singletons. The sample consisted of naive T cells sorted from blood. All receptors come from a man between 18 and 29 years old in good health.

In its sample, this clonotype was seen many times. V gene TRBV20-1 combines with J gene TRBJ2-7; D not resolved. The CDR3 extends over 14 amino acids. V was shortened by 3 bases and J by 3 bases, with 15 bases between the two germline ends. Germline V CDR1 and CDR2: DFQATT, SNEGSKA (reference sequence). The CDR3 protein is CSARALTEYYEQYF. Written as DNA, the CDR3 is TGCAGTGCTAGGGCCCTTACAGAGTACTACGAGCAGTACTTC.

The chain links TRBV6-5 to TRBJ2-3; the match to TRBD1 covers 12 bases. Germline loops: CDR1 MNHEY, CDR2 SVGAGI. The CDR3 length is 16 residues. Trimming took 5 bases from V and 5 from J; bases not matched to a gene: 8. The CDR3 loop reads CASSNVGQGAVDTQYF. CDR3 DNA sequence: TGTGCCAGCAGTAACGTGGGACAGGGGGCCGTAGATACGCAGTATTTT.

This clonotype was recorded at least ten times. The V call is TRBV20-1, the J call TRBJ2-7; the match to TRBD2 covers 8 bases. Germline lookup yields CDR1 DFQATT and CDR2 SNEGSKA (reference sequence). CDR3 length equals 17 residues. The junction had 16 bases not matched to a gene; V was cut back by 5 bases and J by 1 base. The chain's CDR3 is CSAPQPLTSGGSYEQYF. The CDR3 DNA follows: TGCAGTGCTCCCCAACCGCTTACTAGCGGAGGATCCTACGAGCAGTACTTC.

The chain carries TRBV5-1 and TRBJ1-3, with D hard to call. The CDR3 has 15 residues. Looked up from germline, CDR1 is SGHRS and CDR2 is YFSETQ. Between the trimmed V and J ends, which lost 0 bases and 0 bases, there was a span of 7 bases. CDR3 DNA: TGCGCCAGCAGCTTGGACCTGTCCTCTGGAAACACCATATATTTT. This gives the protein CASSLDLSSGNTIYF.

This clonotype was counted at least ten times. This rearrangement joins TRBV5-6 to TRBJ2-4, with 7 positions matching TRBD1. Trimming cost V 1 base and J 15 bases; bases outside gene matches: 10. Germline-derived CDR1 and CDR2 are SGHDT and YYEEEE. The CDR3 is made up of 13 amino acids. The CDR3 bases are TGTGCCAGCAGCTTGACGAGGACAGGAAGAAGGTACTTC. It translates to CASSLTRTGRRYF.

This clonotype was seen repeatedly, ten times or more. The chain carries TRBV2 and TRBJ2-3; 12 bases fit TRBD2. The ends lost 6 bases at V and 0 bases at J; junction bases unmatched: 4. The CDR3 has 16 residues. CDR1 and CDR2 from the germline V gene are SNHLY and FYNNEI. For the CDR3, the DNA is TGTGCCAGCAGCGGGACTAGCGGGTTTAGCACAGATACGCAGTATTTT. Protein: CASSGTSGFSTDTQYF.

The chain combines TRBV12-3 or TRBV12-4 with TRBJ2-6; D is possibly TRBD2 (5 bases). V shed 6 bases and J shed 0 bases, with 18 bases lying between them. This CDR3 region has 18 residues. The CDR3 spells CASSDGVYHLSGANVLTF. CDR3 coding DNA: TGTGCCAGCAGCGACGGGGTTTACCACCTCTCTGGGGCCAACGTCCTGACTTTC.

The chain links TRBV29-1 to TRBJ2-7, with D perhaps TRBD2 (6 bases). The CDR3 sequence is 11 residues long. CDR1 is SQVTM and CDR2 is ANQGSEA in the germline V gene. V was clipped by 1 base and J by 5 bases, with 6 bases between them. This CDR3 reads CSVEGGDEQYV. The CDR3 coding sequence is TGCAGCGTTGAAGGGGGGGACGAGCAGTACGTC.

This clonotype appeared a few times. The gene calls are TRBV20-1 and TRBJ1-5; D perhaps matches TRBD1 (6 bases). This CDR3 is built from 13 residues. V lost 4 bases and J 3 bases, leaving 10 bases between the germline ends. Looked up from germline, CDR1 is DFQATT and CDR2 is SNEGSKA (reference sequence). The CDR3 DNA follows: TGCAGTGCTATAACAGGGCCCAATCAGCCCCAGCATTTT. As protein: CSAITGPNQPQHF.

This clonotype was counted at least ten times. The chain has TRBV20-1 and TRBJ2-7; 7 positions agree with TRBD1. V gave up 6 bases and J gave up 0 bases; unmatched junction bases: 5. The CDR3 is 13 residues long. CDR1 and CDR2 from the germline V gene are DFQATT and SNEGSKA (reference sequence). CDR3 sequence (DNA): TGCAGTGCGACCCGACAGGGCTCCTACGAGCAGTACTTC. Translated: CSATRQGSYEQYF.

This clonotype has a handful of counts. The chain combines TRBV14 with TRBJ1-2; maybe TRBD1 (6 bases). This CDR3 region has 15 residues. V dropped 3 bases and J dropped 3 bases, with 14 bases sitting between them. CDR1 and CDR2 from the germline V gene are SGHDN and FVKESK. This CDR3 is CASSQVQGPYYGYTF. In DNA, the CDR3 is TGTGCCAGCAGCCAGGTCCAGGGGCCCTACTATGGCTACACCTTC.

This clonotype was seen repeatedly, ten times or more. This chain connects TRBV11-2 to TRBJ2-3, with no clear D. This CDR3 region has 15 residues. With 4 bases removed from V and 10 bases from J, the gap between germline ends came to 21 bases. CDR1 and CDR2 (germline): SGHAT, FQNNGV. The CDR3 DNA reads as TGTGCCAGCAGCTCCGAGGTGGCACCGGGTGATGCGCAGTATTTT. It translates to CASSSEVAPGDAQYF.

This chain connects TRBV27 to TRBJ2-2; no clear D. Germline lookup yields CDR1 MNHEY and CDR2 SMNVEV (reference sequence). The CDR3 totals 15 residues. Trimming cost V 7 bases and J 1 base, with 13 bases left between them. The CDR3 region is CASTPFRGNTGELFF. DNA for the CDR3: TGTGCCAGCACCCCCTTTAGAGGGAACACCGGGGAGCTGTTTTTT.

In this sample, this clonotype turned up many times. V is TRBV29-1 and J is TRBJ2-5, with D maybe TRBD1 (6 bases). The CDR3 contains 12 residues. Trimming took off 4 bases at V and 3 bases at J, with 9 bases between the two ends. Germline lookup yields CDR1 SQVTM and CDR2 ANQGSEA. The DNA for the CDR3 is TGCAGCGTTGTTCCAGGGGAAGAGACCCAGTACTTC. It specifies CSVVPGEETQYF. The full variable domain, its missing parts supplied by reference TRBV29-1 and TRBJ2-5, is SAVISQKPSRDICQRGTSLTIQCQVDSQVTMMFWYRQQPGQSLTLIATANQGSEATYESGFVIDKFPISRPNLTFSTLTVSNMSPEDSSIYLCSVVPGEETQYFGPGTRLLVL.